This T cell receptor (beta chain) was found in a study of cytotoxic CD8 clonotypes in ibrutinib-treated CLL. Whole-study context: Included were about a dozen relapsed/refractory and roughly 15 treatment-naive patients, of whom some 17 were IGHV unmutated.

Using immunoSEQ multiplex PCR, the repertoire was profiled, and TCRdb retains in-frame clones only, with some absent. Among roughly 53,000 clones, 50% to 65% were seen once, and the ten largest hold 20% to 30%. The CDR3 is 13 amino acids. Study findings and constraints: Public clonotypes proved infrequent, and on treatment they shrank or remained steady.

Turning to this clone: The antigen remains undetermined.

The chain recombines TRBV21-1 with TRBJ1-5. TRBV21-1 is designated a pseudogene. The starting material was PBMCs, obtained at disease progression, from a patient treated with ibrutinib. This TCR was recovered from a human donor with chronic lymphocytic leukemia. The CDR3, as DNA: TGTGCCAGCAGCAGGATTCCCCATAAGCCCCAGCATTTT. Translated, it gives CASSRIPHKPQHF.